At least ten counts were recorded for the clone carrying this T cell receptor beta chain. Its antigen is currently unknown. This entry comes from a study of T cells in Graves' hyperthyroidism and ophthalmopathy. Study findings and constraints: In the analysis, a 13 V-J model separated ophthalmopathy from stable hyperthyroidism.

The CDR3 covers 15 residues. Germline V gene lookup returns CDR1 SNHLY and CDR2 FYNNEI. Trimming stripped 2 bases from V and 4 bases from J, with 14 bases between. Amplified TCR beta CDR3 regions came from RNA transcripts. The HTBI primer set drove a first-round RT-PCR of the TCR CDR3. TCRdb redid the calling of the multiplex PCR reads with MiXCR, one entry per CDR3 protein. The table records around 620,000 distinct CDR3 sequences, approximately 44% of them present only once. This receptor was obtained from an adult woman with Graves' disease, either hyperthyroidism or ophthalmopathy (not recorded which). This chain connects TRBV2 to TRBJ2-5; a weak D match, TRBD2 (6 bases). Sequencing was done on a sample of peripheral blood or thyroid tissue (not recorded which). The CDR3 region has the DNA TGTGCCAGCAGTGAACTCGGGGGAGTGGGAGAGACCCAGTACTTC. Protein sequence: CASSELGGVGETQYF.